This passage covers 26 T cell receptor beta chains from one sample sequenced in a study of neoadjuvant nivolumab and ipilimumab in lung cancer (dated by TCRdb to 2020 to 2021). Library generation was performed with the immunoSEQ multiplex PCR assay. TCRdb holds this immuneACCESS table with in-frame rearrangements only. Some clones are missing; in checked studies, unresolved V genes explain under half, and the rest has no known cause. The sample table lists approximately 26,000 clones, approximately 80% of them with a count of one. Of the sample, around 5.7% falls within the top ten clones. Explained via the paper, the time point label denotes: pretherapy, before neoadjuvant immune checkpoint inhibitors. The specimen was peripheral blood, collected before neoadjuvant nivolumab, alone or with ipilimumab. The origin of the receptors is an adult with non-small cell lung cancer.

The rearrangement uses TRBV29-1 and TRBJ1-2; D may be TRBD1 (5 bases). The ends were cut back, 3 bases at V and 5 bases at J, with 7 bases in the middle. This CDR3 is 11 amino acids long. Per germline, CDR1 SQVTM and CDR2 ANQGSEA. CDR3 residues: CSVDRAYGYTF. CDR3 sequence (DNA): TGCAGCGTTGACAGGGCGTATGGCTACACCTTC.

In DNA, the CDR3 is TGTGCCAGCAGCCCGCGGGGGGACGGCAATCAGCCCCAGCATTTT. The encoded protein is CASSPRGDGNQPQHF. The chain is built from TRBV6-1 and TRBJ1-5; TRBD1 is a possible D gene (5 bases). Trimming cost V 6 bases and J 2 bases, with 14 bases left between them. CDR1 and CDR2 (germline): MNHNS, SASEGT. The CDR3 is 15 residues long.

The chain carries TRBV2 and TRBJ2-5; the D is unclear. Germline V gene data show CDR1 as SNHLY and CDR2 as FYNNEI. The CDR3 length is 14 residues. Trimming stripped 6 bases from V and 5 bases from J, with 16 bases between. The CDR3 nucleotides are TGTGCCAGCAGGTTTATTGCGGAGTGGGAGACCCAGTACTTC. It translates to CASRFIAEWETQYF.

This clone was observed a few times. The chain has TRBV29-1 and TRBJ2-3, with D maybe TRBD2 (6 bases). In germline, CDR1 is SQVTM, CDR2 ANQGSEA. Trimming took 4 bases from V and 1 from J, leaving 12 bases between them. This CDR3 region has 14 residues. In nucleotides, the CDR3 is TGCAGCGTTGGGCGGGGAGGCGGCACAGATACGCAGTATTTT. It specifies CSVGRGGGTDTQYF.

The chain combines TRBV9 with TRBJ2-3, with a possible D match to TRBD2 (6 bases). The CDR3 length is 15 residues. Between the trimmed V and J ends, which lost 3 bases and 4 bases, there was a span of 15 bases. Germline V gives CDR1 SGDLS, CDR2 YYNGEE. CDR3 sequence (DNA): TGTGCCAGCAGCGGCAGATGGGGGGAGGCAGATACGCAGTATTTT. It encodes CASSGRWGEADTQYF.

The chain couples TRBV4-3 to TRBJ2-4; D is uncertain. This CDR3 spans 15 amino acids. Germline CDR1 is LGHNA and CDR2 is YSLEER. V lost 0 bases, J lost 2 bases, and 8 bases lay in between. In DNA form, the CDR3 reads TGCGCCAGCAGCCAAGATGGCCTCACCAAAAACATTCAGTACTTC. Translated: CASSQDGLTKNIQYF.

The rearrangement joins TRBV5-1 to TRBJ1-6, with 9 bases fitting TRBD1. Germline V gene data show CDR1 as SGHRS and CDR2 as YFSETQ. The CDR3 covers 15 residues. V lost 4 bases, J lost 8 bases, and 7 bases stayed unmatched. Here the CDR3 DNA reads TGCGCCAGCAGCGACCGGACAGGGGTGGATTCACCCCTCCACTTT. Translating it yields CASSDRTGVDSPLHF.

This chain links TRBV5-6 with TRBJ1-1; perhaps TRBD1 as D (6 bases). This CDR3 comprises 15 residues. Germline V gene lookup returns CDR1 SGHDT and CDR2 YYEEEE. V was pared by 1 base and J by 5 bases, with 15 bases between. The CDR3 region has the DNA TGTGCCAGCAGCTTGAGGGGGGTCCGGGGGACTGAAGCTTTCTTT. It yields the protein CASSLRGVRGTEAFF.

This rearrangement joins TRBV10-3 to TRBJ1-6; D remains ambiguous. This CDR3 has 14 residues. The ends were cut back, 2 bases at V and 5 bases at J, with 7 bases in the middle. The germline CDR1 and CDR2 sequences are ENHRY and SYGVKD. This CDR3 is CAISERADNSPLHF. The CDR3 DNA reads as TGTGCCATCAGTGAGCGGGCAGATAATTCACCCCTCCACTTT.

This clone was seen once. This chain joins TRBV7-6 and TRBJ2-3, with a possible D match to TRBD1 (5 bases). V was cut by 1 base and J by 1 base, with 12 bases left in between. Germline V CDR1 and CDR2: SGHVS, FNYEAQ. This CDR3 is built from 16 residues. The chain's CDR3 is CASSLEGRVGTDTQYF. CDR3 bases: TGTGCCAGCAGCTTAGAGGGCAGGGTGGGCACAGATACGCAGTATTTT. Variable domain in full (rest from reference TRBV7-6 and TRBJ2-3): GAGVSQSPRYKVTKRGQDVALRCDPISGHVSLYWYRQALGQGPEFLTYFNYEAQQDKSGLPNDRFSAERPEGSISTLTIQRTEQRDSAMYRCASSLEGRVGTDTQYFGPGTRLTVL.

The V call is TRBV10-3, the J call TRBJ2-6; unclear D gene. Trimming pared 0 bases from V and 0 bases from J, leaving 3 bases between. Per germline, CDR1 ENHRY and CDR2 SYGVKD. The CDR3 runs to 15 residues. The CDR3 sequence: CAISESASGANVLTF. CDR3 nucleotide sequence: TGTGCCATCAGTGAGTCAGCCTCTGGGGCCAACGTCCTGACTTTC.

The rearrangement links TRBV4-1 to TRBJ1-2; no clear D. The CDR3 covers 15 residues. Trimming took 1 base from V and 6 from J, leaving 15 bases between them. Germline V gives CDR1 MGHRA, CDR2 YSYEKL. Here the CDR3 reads CASSQVATPLHGYTF. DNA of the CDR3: TGCGCCAGCAGCCAAGTGGCTACCCCGTTGCATGGCTACACCTTC.

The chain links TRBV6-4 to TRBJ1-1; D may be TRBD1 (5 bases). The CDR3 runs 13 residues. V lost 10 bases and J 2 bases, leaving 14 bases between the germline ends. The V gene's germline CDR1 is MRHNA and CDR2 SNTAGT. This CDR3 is CATRGSPNTEAFF. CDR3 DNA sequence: TGTGCCACGAGGGGCAGTCCTAACACTGAAGCTTTCTTT.

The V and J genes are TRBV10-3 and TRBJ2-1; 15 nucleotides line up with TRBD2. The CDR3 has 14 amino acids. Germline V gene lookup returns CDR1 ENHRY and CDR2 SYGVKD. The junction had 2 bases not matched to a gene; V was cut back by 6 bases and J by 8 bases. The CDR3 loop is CAIRGLAGGDEQFF. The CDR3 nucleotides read TGTGCCATCAGGGGACTAGCGGGGGGAGATGAGCAGTTCTTC.

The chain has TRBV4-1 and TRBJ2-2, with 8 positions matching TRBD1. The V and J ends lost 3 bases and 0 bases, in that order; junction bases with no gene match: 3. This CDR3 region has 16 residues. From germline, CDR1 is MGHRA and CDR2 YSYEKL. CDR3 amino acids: CASSHGQGTNTGELFF. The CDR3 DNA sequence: TGCGCCAGCAGCCACGGACAGGGCACGAACACCGGGGAGCTGTTTTTT.

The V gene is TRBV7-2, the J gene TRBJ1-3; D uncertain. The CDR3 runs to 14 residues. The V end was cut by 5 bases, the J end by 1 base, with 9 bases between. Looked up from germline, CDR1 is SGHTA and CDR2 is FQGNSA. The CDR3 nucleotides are TGTGCCAGCAGCGCCTCCGGGTCTGGAAACACCATATATTTT. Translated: CASSASGSGNTIYF.

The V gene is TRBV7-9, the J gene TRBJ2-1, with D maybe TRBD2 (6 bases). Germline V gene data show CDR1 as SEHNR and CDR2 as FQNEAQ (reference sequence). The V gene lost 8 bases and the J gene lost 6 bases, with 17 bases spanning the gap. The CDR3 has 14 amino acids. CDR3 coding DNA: TGTGCCAGCCAGGGACTGACGAACGTCAATGAGCAGTTCTTC. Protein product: CASQGLTNVNEQFF.

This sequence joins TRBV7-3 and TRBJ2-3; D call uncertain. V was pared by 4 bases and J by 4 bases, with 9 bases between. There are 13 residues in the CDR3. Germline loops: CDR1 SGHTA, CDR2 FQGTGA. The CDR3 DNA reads TGTGCCAGCAGCTCCTATGTCCCAGATACGCAGTATTTT. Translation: CASSSYVPDTQYF. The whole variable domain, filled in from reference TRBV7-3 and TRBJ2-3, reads GAGVSQTPSNKVTEKGKYVELRCDPISGHTALYWYRQSLGQGPEFLIYFQGTGAADDSGLPNDRFFAVRPEGSVSTLKIQRTERGDSAVYLCASSSYVPDTQYFGPGTRLTVL.

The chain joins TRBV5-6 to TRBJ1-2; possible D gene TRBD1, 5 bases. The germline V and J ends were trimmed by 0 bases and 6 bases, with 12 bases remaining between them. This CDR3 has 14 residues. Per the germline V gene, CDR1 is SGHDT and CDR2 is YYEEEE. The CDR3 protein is CASSLGGRVNGYTF. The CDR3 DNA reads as TGTGCCAGCAGCTTGGGGGGCAGGGTAAATGGCTACACCTTC. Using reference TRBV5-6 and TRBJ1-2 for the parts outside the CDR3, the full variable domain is DAGVTQSPTHLIKTRGQQVTLRCSPKSGHDTVSWYQQALGQGPQFIFQYYEEEERQRGNFPDRFSGHQFPNYSSELNVNALLLGDSALYLCASSLGGRVNGYTFGSGTRLTVV.

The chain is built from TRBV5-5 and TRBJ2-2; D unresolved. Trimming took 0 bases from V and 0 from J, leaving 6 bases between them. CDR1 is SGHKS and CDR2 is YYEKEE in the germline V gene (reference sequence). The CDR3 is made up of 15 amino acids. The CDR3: CASSLGHSNTGELFF. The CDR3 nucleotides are TGTGCCAGCAGCTTGGGACACTCGAACACCGGGGAGCTGTTTTTT.

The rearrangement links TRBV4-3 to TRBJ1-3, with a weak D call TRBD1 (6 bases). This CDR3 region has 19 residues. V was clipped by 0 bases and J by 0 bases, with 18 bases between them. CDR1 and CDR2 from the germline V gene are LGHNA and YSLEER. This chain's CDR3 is CASSQDILGAFLSGNTIYF. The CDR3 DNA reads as TGCGCCAGCAGCCAAGATATTTTGGGGGCTTTCCTCTCTGGAAACACCATATATTTT.

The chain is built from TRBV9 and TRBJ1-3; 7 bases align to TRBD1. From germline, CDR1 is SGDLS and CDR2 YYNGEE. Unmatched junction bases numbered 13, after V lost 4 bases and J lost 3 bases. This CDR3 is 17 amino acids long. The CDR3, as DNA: TGTGCCAGCAGCCCTTGGGGAGGGGGCGCTAGTGGAAACACCATATATTTT. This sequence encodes CASSPWGGGASGNTIYF.

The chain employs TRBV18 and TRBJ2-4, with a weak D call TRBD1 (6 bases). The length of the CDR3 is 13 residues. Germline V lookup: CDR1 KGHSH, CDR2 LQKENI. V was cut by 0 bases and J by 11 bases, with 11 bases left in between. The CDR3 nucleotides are TGTGCCAGCTCACCACCGGGACACCCCCTTCAGTACTTC. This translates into CASSPPGHPLQYF.

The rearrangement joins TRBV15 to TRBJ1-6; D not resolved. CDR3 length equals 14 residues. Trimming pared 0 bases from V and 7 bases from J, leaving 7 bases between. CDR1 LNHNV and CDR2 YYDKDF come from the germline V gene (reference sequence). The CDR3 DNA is TGTGCCACCAGCAGAGATAGCAGGAATTCACCCCTCCACTTT. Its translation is CATSRDSRNSPLHF.

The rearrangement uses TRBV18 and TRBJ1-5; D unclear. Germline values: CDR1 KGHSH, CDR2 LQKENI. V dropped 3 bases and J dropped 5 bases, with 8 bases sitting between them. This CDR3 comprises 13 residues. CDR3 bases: TGTGCCAGCTCACCTAGTGGGGATCAGCCCCAGCATTTT. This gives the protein CASSPSGDQPQHF.

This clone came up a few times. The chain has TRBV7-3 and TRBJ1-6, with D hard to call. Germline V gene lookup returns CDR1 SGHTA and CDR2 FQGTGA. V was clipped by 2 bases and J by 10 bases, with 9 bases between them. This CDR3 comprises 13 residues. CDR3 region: CASSLQSDSPLHF. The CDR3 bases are TGTGCCAGCAGCTTACAGTCGGACTCACCCCTCCACTTT. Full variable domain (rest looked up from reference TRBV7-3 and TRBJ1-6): GAGVSQTPSNKVTEKGKYVELRCDPISGHTALYWYRQSLGQGPEFLIYFQGTGAADDSGLPNDRFFAVRPEGSVSTLKIQRTERGDSAVYLCASSLQSDSPLHFGNGTRLTVT.